The clone carrying this TCR beta chain has at least ten counts. Its cognate antigen is unknown. This specimen comes from a study of T cell repertoires in cytomegalovirus infection. Study context: CMV epitopes, recently identified HLA-C-restricted and well-studied HLA-B-restricted, were used. Matching HLA type, along with CMV infection, was indicated by public TCR beta signatures.

Germline V gene sequence: CDR1 SGHVS, CDR2 FNYEAQ. The CDR3 extends over 13 amino acids. V lost 6 bases to trimming and J lost 1 base, with 9 bases between them. TCRdb ran MiXCR on the reads and lists one entry per CDR3 protein. Among about 50,000 distinct CDR3 sequences, 15% to 20% were seen once, and the ten largest hold about four fifths. General study results and limits: Dominating the ex vivo response were HLA-C-restricted CMV-specific TCR beta clonotypes.

This rearrangement joins TRBV7-6 to TRBJ1-1, with D uncertain. This receptor was obtained from a human donor in good health (CMV status not recorded). Some clones in this sample may be carry-over from other donors' samples. The material sequenced was CD8+ T cells from cultured PBMCs, taken from culture after CMV antigen stimulation. CDR3: CASSSRGNTEAFF. The CDR3 DNA follows: TGTGCCAGCAGTTCAAGAGGGAACACTGAAGCTTTCTTT.